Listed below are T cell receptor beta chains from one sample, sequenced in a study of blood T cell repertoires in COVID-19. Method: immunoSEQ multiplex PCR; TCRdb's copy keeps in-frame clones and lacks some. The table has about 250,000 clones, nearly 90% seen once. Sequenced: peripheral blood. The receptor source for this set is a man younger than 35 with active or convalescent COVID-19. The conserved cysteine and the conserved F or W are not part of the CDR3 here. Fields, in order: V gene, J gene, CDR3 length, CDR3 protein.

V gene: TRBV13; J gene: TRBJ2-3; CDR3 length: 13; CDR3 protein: ASSAKTVDTDTQY
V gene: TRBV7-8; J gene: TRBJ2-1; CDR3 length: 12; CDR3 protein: ASSSARLYNEQF
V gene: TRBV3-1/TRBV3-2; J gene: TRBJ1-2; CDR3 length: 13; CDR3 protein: ASSQDWARGDGYT
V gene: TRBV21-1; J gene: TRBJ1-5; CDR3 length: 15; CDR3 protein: ASSKIGAGQGEQPQH
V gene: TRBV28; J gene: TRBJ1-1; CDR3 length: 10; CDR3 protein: ASTQGITEAF
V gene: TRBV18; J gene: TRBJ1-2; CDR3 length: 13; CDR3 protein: ASSPVSGGNYGYT
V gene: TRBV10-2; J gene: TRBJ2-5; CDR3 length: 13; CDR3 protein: ASSELQGAGETQY
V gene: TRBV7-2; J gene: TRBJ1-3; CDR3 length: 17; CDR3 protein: ASSGRPRGTVASGNTIY
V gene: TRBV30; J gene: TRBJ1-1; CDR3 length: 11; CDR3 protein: AWDTGSRTEAF
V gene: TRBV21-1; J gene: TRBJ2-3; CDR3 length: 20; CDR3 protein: ASSKALKRGVCTRPSTDTQY